This T cell receptor beta chain was captured in a study of breast tumors, draining lymph nodes, adjacent tissues. TCRdb ran MiXCR on the multiplex PCR reads and lists one entry per CDR3 protein. The sample lists about 230,000 distinct CDR3 sequences; about 30% were seen once. In germline, CDR1 is SQVTM, CDR2 ANQGSEA. This CDR3 is 13 amino acids long. Axillary draining lymph nodes of breast cancer patients supplied the node samples. Sequenced: axillary lymph node tissue. The chain employs TRBV29-1 and TRBJ2-7; 8 nucleotides agree with TRBD1. This clonotype was sampled from a female donor with breast cancer. Some clones in this sample may be carry-over from other donors' samples. The CDR3 nucleotides read TGCAGAGCCGGACAGGGCTGGTCCTACGAGCAGTACTTC. Translated, it gives CRAGQGWSYEQYF.